This T cell receptor (beta chain) is drawn from a study of blood T cells in healthy people across ages (dated by TCRdb to the mid-2010s). About the study as a whole: In model experiments, roughly one uniquely barcoded TCR beta cDNA molecule per two T cells was captured by template switching. The study measured age-related changes in TCR beta repertoire diversity using deep sequencing normalized with unique cDNA molecular identifiers. Using the same blood draw, the study looked at two additional independent replicas of 1 million unique cDNA reads for two donors, one aged 18 to 30 and the other aged 80 or older. The donors were split into four age groups: young (average about 15 years), middle-aged (39), aged (62) and long-lived (more than 80). Donors of different ages were randomly distributed across sequencing lanes to avoid experimental bias. Findings and caveats that apply to the study as a whole: Because profiling used bulk unsorted PBMCs, naive and antigen-experienced compartments could not be compared conclusively. Estimates of total diversity based on one million sequenced T cells were regarded as lower bounds and as underestimates. As age increased, observed TCR beta diversity per million T cells dropped in a roughly linear way, and a significant reduction was already evident by age about 36. There was a strong correlation between observed TCR beta diversity and the percentage of naive T cells measured by flow cytometry. The long-lived group showed more naive CD4+ T cells, fewer expanded clones and increased TCR diversity than the aged group, suggesting age selection. Because donor CMV infection status was unknown, age-related changes in expanded clonotypes were potentially confounded.

From the cysteine through the phenylalanine, the CDR3 covers 15 amino acids. The CDR3 DNA has 45 bases and is translated from base 1. V is clipped by 4 bases and J by 4 bases, and the sequence between their germline boundaries is 16 bases long. Sequences MDHEN (CDR1) and SYDVKM (CDR2) are obtained from the germline V gene. The protocol used for the library was 5' RACE. Instrument used: Illumina HiSeq 2500. The second PCR ran for roughly 7 to 12 cycles and used a J-beta primer mix along with a sample-barcoded 5' primer. Each TCR beta cDNA molecule received a unique molecular identifier from a template-switch 5' adaptor carrying 12 random nucleotides. Each sample yielded at least 2.5 million CDR3-containing paired-end reads. First-strand cDNA synthesis was performed from all RNA using the Mint cDNA synthesis kit, with priming by a TRBC-specific oligonucleotide. Following uracil-DNA glycosylase treatment, a first 18-cycle PCR with universal primers M1SS and BC2_uni_R was performed on all cDNA. As for the authors' bioinformatics: Each sample was normalized by randomly selecting 1 million high-quality reads, each carrying a distinct molecular identifier. Reads sharing molecular identifiers were discarded rather than binned into consensus sequences. MiTCR, set to a Q25 quality threshold and the strictest error-elimination algorithm, was used for CDR3 identification, clonotype clustering and error correction. Lower-bound total TCR beta diversity was estimated with a nonparametric unseen species model using Euler transformation. TCRdb took the public reads, trimmed them with fastp at Q25, ran MiXCR for clone calling and kept in-frame beta chains. Under each unique CDR3 protein, matching rows form one entry showing the most common genes and DNA. It is TCRdb's table, rather than the study itself, that gives the V and J calls and clone size. This sample has 540,000 or so distinct CDR3 sequences in its table, and roughly a quarter of those were observed once. The top ten hold about 18% of the sample.

This clonotype came up a few times. It lacks a known antigen. There are no base qualities to consult, and no much larger clone falls within one base. The donors were around 39 Caucasian individuals from Russia, aged 6 to 90 years, who were systemically healthy. Each donor gave ten milliliters of peripheral blood, drawn into EDTA-treated Vacutainer tubes. Ficoll-Paque density-gradient centrifugation was used to isolate PBMCs, with at least 6.5 million per sample. Trizol reagent was used to extract total RNA from the PBMCs, yielding at least 5 micrograms per sample. For every donor, flow cytometry on a PBMC aliquot measured the percentage of naive CD45RAhigh/CD27high T cells.

The TCR was taken from a woman aged 70-85 years in good health. The sequencing sample was made of blood. This receptor chain uses TRBV28 and TRBJ2-5; the D match is possibly TRBD1 or TRBD2, with 5 bases aligned in each. CDR3 reads: CASSSLVGARETQYF. The DNA sequence is as follows: TGTGCCAGCAGTTCCTTGGTCGGGGCTCGAGAGACCCAGTACTTC.